Listed here is a single TCR beta chain. What it binds is not known. This entry is derived from a study of T-cell reconstitution after alpha-beta-depleted transplantation in children. Broader study findings: Several hundred graft clones that had expanded were reportedly the source of alpha-beta T cells about two months after transplant. Newly produced T cells mostly provided counts and TCRbeta diversity after one year, as hyperexpanded clones declined.

Unique molecular identifiers were incorporated during preparation of the TCRbeta library. TCRdb reprocessed the PCR reads via MiXCR and lists one record per CDR3 protein. The sample has about 900,000 distinct CDR3 sequences; 25% to 35% are singletons. Trimming removed 1 base at V and 2 bases at J, with 14 bases between. Germline V CDR1 and CDR2: SNHLY, FYNNEI. The CDR3 sequence is 16 residues long. The origin of this receptor is a boy under two years old who had a stem cell transplant for SCID, so the T cells may come from the graft donor. Sequencing used PBMCs, mostly from graft donor cells, obtained 360 days after TCRalphabeta/CD19-depleted stem cell transplant. The rearrangement links TRBV2 to TRBJ2-5, with no clear D. The CDR3 here is CASSEGVGALQETQYF. The CDR3 DNA sequence: TGTGCCAGCAGTGAAGGCGTCGGTGCCCTACAAGAGACCCAGTACTTC.